What follows are 17 T cell receptor beta chains derived from one specimen sequenced in a study of CD8+ T cells in alopecia areata. TCR sequencing used cDNA made by reverse transcription of extracted RNA. The repertoire was sequenced with immunoSEQ multiplex PCR; TCRdb's copy has only in-frame clones and lacks some. Altogether some 96,000 clones are present, under 70% being singletons, with the ten largest covering roughly a sixth. Treatment given: oral pan-JAK inhibitor, 5-10 mg twice daily. Sequenced here: CD8+ T cells sorted from blood, sampled at week 4, from a patient treated with tofacitinib. The receptors derive from a human donor with alopecia areata.

This clone was seen a handful of times. The V gene is TRBV28, the J gene TRBJ2-3; D ambiguous. CDR1 MDHEN and CDR2 SYDVKM come from the germline V gene. CDR3 length: 13 residues. The ends were cut back, 1 base at V and 5 bases at J, with 7 bases in the middle. For the CDR3, the DNA is TGTGCCAGCAGTTTATCTTTAGGAGATACGCAGTATTTT. Translating it yields CASSLSLGDTQYF.

The chain has TRBV4-3 and TRBJ1-1; D gene ambiguous. The CDR3 loop spans 13 amino acids. Germline CDR1 and CDR2: LGHNA and YSLEER. The V end lost 0 bases, the J end lost 8 bases, and 10 bases lay between the germline ends. CDR3 DNA: TGCGCCAGCAGCCAAGATCTCGGCAGGGAAGCTTTCTTT. This sequence encodes CASSQDLGREAFF.

The chain combines TRBV29-1 with TRBJ2-3, with D possibly called TRBD1 or TRBD2 (6 bases each). The CDR3 covers 15 residues. CDR1 SQVTM and CDR2 ANQGSEA come from the germline V gene. Trimming shortened V by 0 bases and J by 3 bases, and 13 bases separated the two germline ends. Here the CDR3 reads CSVEDRGLGTDTQYF. The CDR3, as DNA: TGCAGCGTTGAAGATCGGGGGCTGGGGACAGATACGCAGTATTTT.

This chain joins TRBV18 and TRBJ2-5, with 14 bases identical to TRBD2. This CDR3 spans 18 amino acids. Germline trimming cut 2 bases from V and 5 bases from J; bases unmatched to any gene: 10. Germline V gene data show CDR1 as KGHSH and CDR2 as LQKENI. The DNA of the CDR3 is TGTGCCAGCTCACCATCCGGGACTAGCGGGAGATTCCGGGAGACCCAGTACTTC. Amino acids: CASSPSGTSGRFRETQYF.

There are a few counts of this clone. The V gene is TRBV5-1, the J gene TRBJ2-3; a weak D match, TRBD2 (6 bases). Trimming took 9 bases from V and 4 from J, leaving 9 bases between them. The CDR3 is 11 residues long. Per the germline V gene, CDR1 is SGHRS and CDR2 is YFSETQ. The CDR3: CATGESDTQYF. The CDR3 DNA follows: TGCGCCACGGGGGAATCAGATACGCAGTATTTT.

The genes are TRBV4-3 and TRBJ1-2, with D perhaps TRBD1 (6 bases). CDR3 size: 15 residues. The germline V gene encodes CDR1 LGHNA and CDR2 YSLEER. V was pared by 0 bases and J by 1 base, with 9 bases between. The CDR3: CASSQEVRGNYGYTF. CDR3 in DNA: TGCGCCAGCAGCCAAGAGGTCAGGGGTAACTATGGCTACACCTTC.

The chain couples TRBV9 to TRBJ2-3; the D is unclear. In germline, CDR1 is SGDLS, CDR2 YYNGEE. V lost 4 bases and J 0 bases, leaving 9 bases between the germline ends. The CDR3 is 14 amino acids. The CDR3 is CASSHPLSTDTQYF. The CDR3 DNA follows: TGTGCCAGCAGCCACCCACTGAGCACAGATACGCAGTATTTT.

This clone was observed many times. The gene calls are TRBV13 and TRBJ2-3; 14 bases line up with TRBD2. The CDR3 is 18 residues long. The germline CDR1 and CDR2 sequences are PRHDT and FYEKMQ (reference sequence). V gave up 5 bases and J gave up 4 bases; unmatched junction bases: 11. The CDR3 bases are TGTGCCAGCAGCCCGCGACTAGCGGGGGGGCGAAGCGCAGATACGCAGTATTTT. This sequence encodes CASSPRLAGGRSADTQYF.

The V call is TRBV19, the J call TRBJ2-3; 10 nucleotides match TRBD2. With 6 bases clipped from V and 1 base from J, the junction kept 7 bases outside the gene matches. CDR3 length: 16 residues. CDR1 is LNHDA, CDR2 SQIVND, per germline (reference sequence). The CDR3, as DNA: TGTGCCAGTAGCCGGACTAGCGGATTCGGCACAGATACGCAGTATTTT. Translated: CASSRTSGFGTDTQYF.

The CDR3 nucleotides are TGTGCCAGCAGCCCAGACAGGGGGCGAAATCAGCCCCAGCATTTT. This encodes CASSPDRGRNQPQHF. V usage is TRBV2 and J usage is TRBJ1-5, with 10 bases identical to TRBD1. Germline V CDR1 and CDR2: SNHLY, FYNNEI. This CDR3 has 15 amino acids. Trimming took 6 bases from V and 4 from J; bases not matched to a gene: 6.

The V and J genes are TRBV20-1 and TRBJ2-7; no definite D call. Germline CDR1 and CDR2: DFQATT and SNEGSKA (reference sequence). The CDR3 runs 11 residues. Trimming removed 3 bases from V and 3 bases from J, with 6 bases in between. CDR3 sequence (DNA): TGCAGTGCTAGGTTGGGCTACGAGCAGTACTTC. Its protein product is CSARLGYEQYF.

For the CDR3, the DNA is TGTGCCAGTAGGCTCACAGGGTCCTACGAGCAGTACTTC. Its protein product is CASRLTGSYEQYF. The rearrangement uses TRBV19 and TRBJ2-7; TRBD1 might be the D (6 bases). Germline CDR1 LNHDA, CDR2 SQIVND (reference sequence). This CDR3 spans 13 amino acids. The ends were cut back, 6 bases at V and 1 base at J, with 10 bases in the middle. Full variable domain (outside the CDR3, taken from reference TRBV19 and TRBJ2-7): DGGITQSPKYLFRKEGQNVTLSCEQNLNHDAMYWYRQDPGQGLRLIYYSQIVNDFQKGDIAEGYSVSREKKESFPLTVTSAQKNPTAFYLCASRLTGSYEQYFGPGTRLTVT.

V gene TRBV4-1 combines with J gene TRBJ2-2; 9 nucleotides line up with TRBD2. V shed 2 bases and J 6 bases; nucleotides not matched to a gene: 4. Germline values: CDR1 MGHRA, CDR2 YSYEKL. The CDR3 contains 15 residues. The CDR3, as DNA: TGCGCCAGCAGCCAACTCGGGACTAGCTCCGGGGAGCTGTTTTTT. This encodes CASSQLGTSSGELFF.

This clone was counted between two and nine times. The chain joins TRBV4-1 to TRBJ1-2; D gene ambiguous. Germline V gene sequence: CDR1 MGHRA, CDR2 YSYEKL. The CDR3 spans 14 residues. With 1 base removed from V and 4 bases from J, the gap between germline ends came to 10 bases. CDR3 sequence reads: CASSQGGPRYGYTF. The CDR3 DNA reads TGCGCCAGCAGCCAAGGGGGTCCTCGCTATGGCTACACCTTC.

V is TRBV7-2 and J is TRBJ2-1; no reliable D call. The CDR3 contains 16 residues. Trimming took 4 bases from V and 6 from J, leaving 19 bases between them. The germline CDR1 and CDR2 sequences are SGHTA and FQGNSA. CDR3 residues: CASSSLTSGVGNEQFF. The CDR3 coding sequence is TGTGCCAGCAGCTCACTGACTTCAGGCGTAGGCAATGAGCAGTTCTTC.

The chain links TRBV7-3 to TRBJ2-1, with D tentatively TRBD1 or TRBD2 (5 bases each). This CDR3 is 15 amino acids long. The V end lost 6 bases, the J end lost 6 bases, and 18 bases lay between the germline ends. The germline CDR1 and CDR2 sequences are SGHTA and FQGTGA. CDR3 loop: CASSYGPGPINEQFF. CDR3 nucleotide sequence: TGTGCCAGCAGTTATGGTCCGGGACCAATCAATGAGCAGTTCTTC.

V is TRBV29-1 and J is TRBJ1-2; D not resolved. The CDR3 has 16 residues. The V and J ends lost 3 bases and 4 bases respectively, with 21 bases between them. Per germline, CDR1 SQVTM and CDR2 ANQGSEA. CDR3 sequence reads: CSVEDPRTLYGYGYTF. The DNA of the CDR3 is TGCAGCGTTGAGGATCCTCGGACCTTATACGGCTATGGCTACACCTTC.